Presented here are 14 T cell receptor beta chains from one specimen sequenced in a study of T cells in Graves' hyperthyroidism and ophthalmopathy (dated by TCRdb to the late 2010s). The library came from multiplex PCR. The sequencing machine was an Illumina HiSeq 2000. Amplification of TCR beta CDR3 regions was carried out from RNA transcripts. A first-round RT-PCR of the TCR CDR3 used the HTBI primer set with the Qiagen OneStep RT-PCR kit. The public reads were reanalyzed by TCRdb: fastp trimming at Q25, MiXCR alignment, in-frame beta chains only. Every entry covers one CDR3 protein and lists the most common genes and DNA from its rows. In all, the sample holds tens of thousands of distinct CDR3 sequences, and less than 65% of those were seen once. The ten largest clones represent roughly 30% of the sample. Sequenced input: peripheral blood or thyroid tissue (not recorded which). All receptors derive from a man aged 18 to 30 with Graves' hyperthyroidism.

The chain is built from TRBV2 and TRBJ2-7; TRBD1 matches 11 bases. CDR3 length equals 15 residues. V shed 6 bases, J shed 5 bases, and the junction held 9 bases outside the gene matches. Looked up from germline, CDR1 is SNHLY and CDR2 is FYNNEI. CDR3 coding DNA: TGTGCCAGCAGCGTAGGACAGGGGGCTAGGAACGAGCAGTACTTC. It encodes CASSVGQGARNEQYF.

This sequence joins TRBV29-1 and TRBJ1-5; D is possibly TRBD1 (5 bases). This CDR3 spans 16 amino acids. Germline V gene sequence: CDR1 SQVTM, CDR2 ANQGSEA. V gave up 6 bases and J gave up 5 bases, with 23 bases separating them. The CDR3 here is CSVRPGTSGSDQPQHF. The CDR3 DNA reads TGCAGCGTGAGGCCCGGGACTAGCGGGAGCGATCAGCCCCAGCATTTT.

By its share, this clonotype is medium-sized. The CDR3 spells CAISEGGHSAESNQPQHF. CDR3 DNA sequence: TGTGCCATCAGTGAGGGGGGCCATTCGGCGGAGAGCAATCAGCCCCAGCATTTT. The rearrangement links TRBV10-3 to TRBJ1-5, with D tentatively TRBD1 (6 bases). Per the germline V gene, CDR1 is ENHRY and CDR2 is SYGVKD. V gave up 2 bases and J gave up 1 base, with 18 bases separating them. The CDR3 contains 18 residues.

The CDR3 bases are TGTGCCAGCAGCTTAAGCGGGAGAGTCGGGGAGCTGTTTTTT. Translation gives CASSLSGRVGELFF. V gene TRBV7-3 combines with J gene TRBJ2-2; 7 positions match TRBD2. The CDR3 totals 14 residues. CDR1 is SGHTA, CDR2 FQGTGA, per germline. With 1 base clipped from V and 7 bases from J, the junction kept 3 bases outside the gene matches.

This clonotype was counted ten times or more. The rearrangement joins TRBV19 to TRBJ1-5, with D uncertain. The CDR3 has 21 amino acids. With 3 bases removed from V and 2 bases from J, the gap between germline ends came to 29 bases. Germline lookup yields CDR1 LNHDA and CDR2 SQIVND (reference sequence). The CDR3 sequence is CASSILTRGSFTRVGNQPQHF. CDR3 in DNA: TGTGCCAGTAGTATCCTGACACGGGGAAGTTTTACCAGAGTGGGCAATCAGCCCCAGCATTTT.

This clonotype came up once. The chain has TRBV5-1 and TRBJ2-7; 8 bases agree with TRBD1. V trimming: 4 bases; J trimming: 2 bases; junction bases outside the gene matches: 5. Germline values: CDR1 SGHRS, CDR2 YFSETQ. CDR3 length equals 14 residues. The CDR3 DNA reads TGCGCCAGCAGCGGACAGGGTCAAACCTACGAGCAGTACTTC. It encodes CASSGQGQTYEQYF.

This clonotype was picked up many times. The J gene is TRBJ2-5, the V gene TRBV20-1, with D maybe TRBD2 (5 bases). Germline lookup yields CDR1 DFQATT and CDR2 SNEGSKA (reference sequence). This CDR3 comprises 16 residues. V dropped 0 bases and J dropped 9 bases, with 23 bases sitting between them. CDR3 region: CSARDPGLGVALAQYF. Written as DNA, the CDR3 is TGCAGTGCTAGAGATCCCGGTCTGGGAGTCGCCTTGGCCCAGTACTTC.

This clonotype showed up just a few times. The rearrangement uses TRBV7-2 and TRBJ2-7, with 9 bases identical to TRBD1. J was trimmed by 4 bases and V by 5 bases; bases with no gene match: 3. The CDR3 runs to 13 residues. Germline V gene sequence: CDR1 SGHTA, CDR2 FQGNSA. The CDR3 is CASSPGTGYEQYF. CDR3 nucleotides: TGTGCCAGCAGCCCCGGGACAGGGTACGAGCAGTACTTC.

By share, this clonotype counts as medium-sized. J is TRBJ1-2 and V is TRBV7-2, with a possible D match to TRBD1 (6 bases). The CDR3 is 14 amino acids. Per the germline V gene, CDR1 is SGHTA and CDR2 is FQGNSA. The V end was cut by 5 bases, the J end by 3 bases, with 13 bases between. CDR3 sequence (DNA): TGTGCCAGCAGCAGATACAGGGCTGACTATGGCTACACCTTC. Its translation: CASSRYRADYGYTF.

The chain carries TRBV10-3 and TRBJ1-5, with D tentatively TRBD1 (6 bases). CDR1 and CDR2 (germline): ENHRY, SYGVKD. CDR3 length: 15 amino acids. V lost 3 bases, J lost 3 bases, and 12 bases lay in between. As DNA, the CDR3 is TGTGCCATCAGTGACGGGGGACACCACAATCAGCCCCAGCATTTT. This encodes CAISDGGHHNQPQHF.

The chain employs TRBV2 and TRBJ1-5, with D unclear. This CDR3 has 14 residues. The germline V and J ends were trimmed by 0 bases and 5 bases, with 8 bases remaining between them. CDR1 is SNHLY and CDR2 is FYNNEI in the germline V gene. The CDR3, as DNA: TGTGCCAGCAGTGAAGCCGCCAGTCATCAGCCCCAGCATTTT. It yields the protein CASSEAASHQPQHF.

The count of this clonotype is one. CDR3 nucleotide sequence: TGCAGCGTTGTGCAGGGTGATGGTCAGGGGAAATACGAGCAGTACTTC. It specifies CSVVQGDGQGKYEQYF. This rearrangement joins TRBV29-1 to TRBJ2-7; D perhaps matches TRBD1 (6 bases). V lost 4 bases and J lost 4, with 23 bases in between. The germline CDR1 and CDR2 sequences are SQVTM and ANQGSEA. The CDR3 consists of 16 residues.

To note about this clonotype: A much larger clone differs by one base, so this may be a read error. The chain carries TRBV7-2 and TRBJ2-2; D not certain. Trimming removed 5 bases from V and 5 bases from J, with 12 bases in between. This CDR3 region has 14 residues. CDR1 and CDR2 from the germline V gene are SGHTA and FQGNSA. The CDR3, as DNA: TGTGCCAGCAGCCCCTCTATGTTTACCGGGGAGCTGTTTTTT. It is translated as CASSPSMFTGELFF. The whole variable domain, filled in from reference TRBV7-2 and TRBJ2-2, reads GAGVSQSPSNKVTEKGKDVELRCDPISGHTALYWYRQSLGQGLEFLIYFQGNSAPDKSGLPSDRFSAERTGGSVSTLTIQRTQQEDSAVYLCASSPSMFTGELFFGEGSRLTVL.

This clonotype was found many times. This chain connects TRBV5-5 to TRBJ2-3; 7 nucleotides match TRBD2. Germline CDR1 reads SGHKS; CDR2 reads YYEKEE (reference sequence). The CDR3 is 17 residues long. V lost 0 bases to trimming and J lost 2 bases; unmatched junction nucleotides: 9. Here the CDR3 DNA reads TGTGCCAGCAGCTTGGAGGGAGGGAGTAGCCTCACAGATACGCAGTATTTT. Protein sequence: CASSLEGGSSLTDTQYF. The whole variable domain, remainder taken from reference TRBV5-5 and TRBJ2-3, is DAGVTQSPTHLIKTRGQQVTLRCSPISGHKSVSWYQQVLGQGPQFIFQYYEKEERGRGNFPDRFSARQFPNYSSELNVNALLLGDSALYLCASSLEGGSSLTDTQYFGPGTRLTVL.